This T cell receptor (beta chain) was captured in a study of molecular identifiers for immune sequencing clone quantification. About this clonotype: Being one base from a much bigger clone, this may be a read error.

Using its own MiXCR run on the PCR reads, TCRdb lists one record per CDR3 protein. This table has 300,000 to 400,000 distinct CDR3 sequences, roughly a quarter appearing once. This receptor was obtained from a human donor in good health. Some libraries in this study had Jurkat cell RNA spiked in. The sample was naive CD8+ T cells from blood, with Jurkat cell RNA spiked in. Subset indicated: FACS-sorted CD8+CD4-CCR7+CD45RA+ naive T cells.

Written as DNA, the CDR3 is TGTGCCACCCGAGTAAGCAGGGATTTTGAGACCCAGTACTTC. It yields the protein CATRVSRDFETQYF. The rearrangement uses TRBV6-1 and TRBJ2-5, with D tentatively TRBD1 (5 bases). With 10 bases removed from V and 5 bases from J, the gap between germline ends came to 20 bases. Germline lookup yields CDR1 MNHNS and CDR2 SASEGT. The CDR3 is 14 residues long.